This record covers a single TCR beta chain. Antigen unknown. The entirety of the isolated RNA underwent reverse transcription, so expressed TCRB transcripts were sequenced. Here immunoSEQ multiplex PCR was the method, and the copy in TCRdb shows in-frame clones only, minus some. The sample contains under 300,000 clones, approximately 25% of which appear only once. The sample comes from a study of beta chain features in type 1 diabetes. Study-wide results and caveats: Researchers cautioned that cDNA sequencing could over-represent cells with high TCR expression. Shortening of TCRB CDR3s, moderate but significant, appeared in all four CD4+ subsets of Type 1 diabetes patients.

The material sequenced was naive CD4+ T cells from blood. This clonotype originated in a woman aged 30 to 39 with type 1 diabetes.

As DNA, the CDR3 is TGTGCCAGTAGTGGACACAGGGGACCGAGAGGGGCCAACGTCCTGACTTTC. Protein product: CASSGHRGPRGANVLTF. The rearrangement joins TRBV19 to TRBJ2-6; 7 bases are shared with TRBD1. The ends lost 5 bases at V and 4 bases at J; junction bases unmatched: 11. CDR3 size: 17 residues. CDR1 is LNHDA, CDR2 SQIVND, per germline (reference sequence). Full variable domain (rest looked up from reference TRBV19 and TRBJ2-6): DGGITQSPKYLFRKEGQNVTLSCEQNLNHDAMYWYRQDPGQGLRLIYYSQIVNDFQKGDIAEGYSVSREKKESFPLTVTSAQKNPTAFYLCASSGHRGPRGANVLTFGAGSRLTVL.